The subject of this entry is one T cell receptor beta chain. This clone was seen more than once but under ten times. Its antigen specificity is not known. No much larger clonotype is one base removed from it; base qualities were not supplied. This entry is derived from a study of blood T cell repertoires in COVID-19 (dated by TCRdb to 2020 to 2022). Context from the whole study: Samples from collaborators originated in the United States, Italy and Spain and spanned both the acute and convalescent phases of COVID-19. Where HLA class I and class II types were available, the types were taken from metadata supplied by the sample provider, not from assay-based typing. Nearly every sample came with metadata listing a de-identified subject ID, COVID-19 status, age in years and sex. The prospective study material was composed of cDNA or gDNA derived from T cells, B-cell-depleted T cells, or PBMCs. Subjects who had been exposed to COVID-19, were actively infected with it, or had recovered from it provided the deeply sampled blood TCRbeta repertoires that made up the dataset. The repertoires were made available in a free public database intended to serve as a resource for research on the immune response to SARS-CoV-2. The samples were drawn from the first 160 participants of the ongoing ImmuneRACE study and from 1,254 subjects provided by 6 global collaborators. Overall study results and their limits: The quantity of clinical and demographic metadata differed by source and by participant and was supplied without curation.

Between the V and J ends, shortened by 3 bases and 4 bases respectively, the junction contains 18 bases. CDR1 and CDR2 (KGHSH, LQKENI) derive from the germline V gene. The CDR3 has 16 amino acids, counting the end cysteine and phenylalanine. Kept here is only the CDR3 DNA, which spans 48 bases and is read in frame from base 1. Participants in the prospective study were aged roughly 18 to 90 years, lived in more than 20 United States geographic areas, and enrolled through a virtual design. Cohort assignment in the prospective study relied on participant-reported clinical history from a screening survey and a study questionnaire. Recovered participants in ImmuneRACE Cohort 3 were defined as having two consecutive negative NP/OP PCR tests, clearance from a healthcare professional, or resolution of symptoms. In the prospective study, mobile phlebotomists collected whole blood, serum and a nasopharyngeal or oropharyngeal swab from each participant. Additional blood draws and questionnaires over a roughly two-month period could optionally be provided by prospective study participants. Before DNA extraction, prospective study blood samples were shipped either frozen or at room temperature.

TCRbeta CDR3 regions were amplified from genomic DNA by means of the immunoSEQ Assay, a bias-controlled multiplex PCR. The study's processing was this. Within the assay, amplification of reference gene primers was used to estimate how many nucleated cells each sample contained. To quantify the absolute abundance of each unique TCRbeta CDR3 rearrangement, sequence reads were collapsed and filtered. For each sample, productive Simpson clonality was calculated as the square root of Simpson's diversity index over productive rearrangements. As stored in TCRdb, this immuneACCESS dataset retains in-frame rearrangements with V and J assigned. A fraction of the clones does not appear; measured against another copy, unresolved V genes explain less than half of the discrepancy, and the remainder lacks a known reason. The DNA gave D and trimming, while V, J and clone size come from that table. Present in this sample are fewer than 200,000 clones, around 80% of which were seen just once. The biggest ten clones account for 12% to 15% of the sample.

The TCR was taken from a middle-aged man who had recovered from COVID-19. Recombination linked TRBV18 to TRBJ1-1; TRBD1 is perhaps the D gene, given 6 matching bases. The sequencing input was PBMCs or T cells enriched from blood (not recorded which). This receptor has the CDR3 CASSPRQVGMGTEAFF. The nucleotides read TGTGCCAGCTCACCTCGACAGGTGGGGATGGGCACTGAAGCTTTCTTT.